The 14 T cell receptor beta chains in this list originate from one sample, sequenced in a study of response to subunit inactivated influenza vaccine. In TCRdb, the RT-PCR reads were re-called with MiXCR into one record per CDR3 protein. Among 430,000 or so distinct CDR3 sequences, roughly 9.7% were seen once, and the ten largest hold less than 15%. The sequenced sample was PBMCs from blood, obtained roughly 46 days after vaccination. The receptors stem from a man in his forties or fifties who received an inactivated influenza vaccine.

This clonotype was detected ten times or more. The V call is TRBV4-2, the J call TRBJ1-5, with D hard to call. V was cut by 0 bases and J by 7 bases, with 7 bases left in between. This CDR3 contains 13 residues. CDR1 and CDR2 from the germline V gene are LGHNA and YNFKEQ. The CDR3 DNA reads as TGTGCCAGCAGCCAAGACGTGTGGCAGCCCCAGCATTTT. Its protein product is CASSQDVWQPQHF.

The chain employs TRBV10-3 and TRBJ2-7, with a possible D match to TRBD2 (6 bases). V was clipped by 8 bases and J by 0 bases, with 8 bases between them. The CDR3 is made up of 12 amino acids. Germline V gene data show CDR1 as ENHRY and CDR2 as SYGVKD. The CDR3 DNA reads TGTGCCATCGGCGGGGACTCCTACGAGCAGTACTTC. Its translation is CAIGGDSYEQYF.

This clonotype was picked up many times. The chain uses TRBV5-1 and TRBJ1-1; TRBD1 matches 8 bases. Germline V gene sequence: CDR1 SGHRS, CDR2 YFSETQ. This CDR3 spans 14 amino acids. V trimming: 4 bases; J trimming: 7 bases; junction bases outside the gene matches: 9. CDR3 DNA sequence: TGCGCCAGCAGCCTTCGACAGGGGAGGAATGAAGCTTTCTTT. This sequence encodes CASSLRQGRNEAFF. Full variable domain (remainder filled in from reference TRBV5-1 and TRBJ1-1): KAGVTQTPRYLIKTRGQQVTLSCSPISGHRSVSWYQQTPGQGLQFLFEYFSETQRNKGNFPGRFSGRQFSNSRSEMNVSTLELGDSALYLCASSLRQGRNEAFFGQGTRLTVV.

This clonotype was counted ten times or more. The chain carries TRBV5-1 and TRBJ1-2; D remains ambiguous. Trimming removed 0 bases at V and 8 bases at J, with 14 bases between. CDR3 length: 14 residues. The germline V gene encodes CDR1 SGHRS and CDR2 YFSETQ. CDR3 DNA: TGCGCCAGCAGCTTGGCCTCTAAGGAACAGGGCTACACCTTC. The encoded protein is CASSLASKEQGYTF.

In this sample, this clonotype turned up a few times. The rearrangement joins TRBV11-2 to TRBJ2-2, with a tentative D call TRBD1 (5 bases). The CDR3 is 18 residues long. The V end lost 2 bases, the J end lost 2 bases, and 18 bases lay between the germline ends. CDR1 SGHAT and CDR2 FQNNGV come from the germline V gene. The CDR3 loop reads CASSLYPARTLNTGELFF. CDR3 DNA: TGTGCCAGCAGCTTATACCCCGCTAGGACACTAAACACCGGGGAGCTGTTTTTT.

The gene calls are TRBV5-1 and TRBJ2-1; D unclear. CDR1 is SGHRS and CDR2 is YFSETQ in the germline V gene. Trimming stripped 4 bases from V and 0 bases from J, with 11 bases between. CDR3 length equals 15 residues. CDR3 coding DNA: TGCGCCAGCAGCCCACTCTCGAGCTCCTACAATGAGCAGTTCTTC. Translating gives CASSPLSSSYNEQFF.

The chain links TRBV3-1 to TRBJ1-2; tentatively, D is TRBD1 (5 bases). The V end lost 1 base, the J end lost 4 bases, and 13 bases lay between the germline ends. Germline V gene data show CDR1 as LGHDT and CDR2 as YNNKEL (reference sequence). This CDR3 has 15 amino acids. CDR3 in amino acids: CASSQVGQGSYGYTF. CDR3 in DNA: TGTGCCAGCAGCCAAGTTGGGCAGGGCAGCTATGGCTACACCTTC.

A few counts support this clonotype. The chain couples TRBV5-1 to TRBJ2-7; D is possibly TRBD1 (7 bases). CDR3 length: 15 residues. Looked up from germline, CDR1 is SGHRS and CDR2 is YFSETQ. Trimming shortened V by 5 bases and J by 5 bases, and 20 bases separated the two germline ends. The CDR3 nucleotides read TGCGCCAGCAGAAAGGGCGGGACAGTTTTGGACGAGCAGTACTTC. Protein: CASRKGGTVLDEQYF.

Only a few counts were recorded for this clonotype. CDR3 nucleotide sequence: TGTGCCAGCAGTTACGGGGGGACAGGGGTGGAGACCCAGTACTTC. Protein sequence: CASSYGGTGVETQYF. The chain employs TRBV6-5 and TRBJ2-5; 10 nucleotides agree with TRBD1. Germline V gene sequence: CDR1 MNHEY, CDR2 SVGAGI. The length of the CDR3 is 15 residues. V shed 2 bases, J shed 5 bases, and the junction held 5 bases outside the gene matches.

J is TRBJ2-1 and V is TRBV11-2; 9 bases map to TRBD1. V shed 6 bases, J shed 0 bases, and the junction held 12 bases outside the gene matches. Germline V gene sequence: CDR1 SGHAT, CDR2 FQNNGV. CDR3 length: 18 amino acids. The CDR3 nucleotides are TGTGCCAGCAGGAAAATACAGGGGGCTCTAACCTCCTACAATGAGCAGTTCTTC. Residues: CASRKIQGALTSYNEQFF.

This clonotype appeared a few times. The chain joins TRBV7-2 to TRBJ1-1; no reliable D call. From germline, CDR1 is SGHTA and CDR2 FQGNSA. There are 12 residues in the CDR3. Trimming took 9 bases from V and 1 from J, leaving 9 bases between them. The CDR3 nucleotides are TGTGCCAGTGCCGGGAGGAACACTGAAGCTTTCTTT. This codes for CASAGRNTEAFF.

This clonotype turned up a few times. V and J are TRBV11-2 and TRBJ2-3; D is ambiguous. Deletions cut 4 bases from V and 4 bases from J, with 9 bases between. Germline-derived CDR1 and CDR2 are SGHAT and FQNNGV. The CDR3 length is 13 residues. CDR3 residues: CASSSRSADTQYF. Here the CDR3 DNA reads TGTGCCAGCAGCTCCCGGTCAGCAGATACGCAGTATTTT.

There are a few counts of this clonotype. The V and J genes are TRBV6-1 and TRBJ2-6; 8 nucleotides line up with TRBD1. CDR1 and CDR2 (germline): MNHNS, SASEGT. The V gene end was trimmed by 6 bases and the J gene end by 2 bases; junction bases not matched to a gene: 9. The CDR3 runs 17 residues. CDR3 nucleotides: TGTGCCAGCAGCCGATCACGACAGGGGACTGGGGCCAACGTCCTGACTTTC. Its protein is CASSRSRQGTGANVLTF.

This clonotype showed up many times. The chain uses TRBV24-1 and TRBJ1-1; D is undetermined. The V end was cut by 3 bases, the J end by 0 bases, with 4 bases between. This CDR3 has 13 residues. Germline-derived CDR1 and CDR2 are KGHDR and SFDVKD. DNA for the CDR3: TGTGCCACCAGTGATACGTTGAACACTGAAGCTTTCTTT. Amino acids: CATSDTLNTEAFF.